The 25 T cell receptor beta chains given below trace back to one sample, sequenced in a study of CXCR3-negative and CXCR3-positive naive CD8 T cells. The method, 5' RACE with UMI labels, was used to prepare the TRB cDNA libraries. TCRdb reanalyzed the 5' RACE reads and collapses them to one entry per CDR3 protein, without DNA. This table holds roughly 89,000 distinct CDR3 sequences. Sequenced: naive CXCR3- CD8+ T cells from blood. The subset was: CD45RO-CCR7+CD27+CD95- naive CD8+ T cells lacking CXCR3 (TNR3-). These receptors were obtained from a human donor in good health. Some clones in this sample may be carry-over from other donors' samples.

The chain links TRBV10-3 to TRBJ2-3; there is no DNA to check the TCRdb D call of TRBD1. Per the germline V gene, CDR1 is ENHRY and CDR2 is SYGVKD. There are 15 residues in the CDR3. The CDR3 region is CAIGGMGDPTDTQYF.

V usage is TRBV30 and J usage is TRBJ2-5; TCRdb's D call, TRBD2, is unchecked because there is no DNA. The CDR3 totals 13 residues. CDR1 is GTSNPN and CDR2 is SVGIG in the germline V gene (reference sequence). CDR3 region: CAWTSGAQETQYF.

This chain's CDR3 is CASSEPGYYNEQFF. This chain links TRBV10-2 with TRBJ2-1. The germline V gene has CDR1 WSHSY and CDR2 SAAADI. The CDR3 length is 14 residues.

The rearrangement uses TRBV12-3 or TRBV12-4 and TRBJ2-3; with no DNA, the TCRdb D assignment of TRBD2 cannot be verified. The CDR3 has 15 amino acids. The CDR3 spells CASSSLTTSTDTQYF.

CDR3 region: CASSDSEERKLFSYEQYF. This chain links TRBV6-4 with TRBJ2-7. In germline, CDR1 is MRHNA, CDR2 SNTAGT. This CDR3 spans 18 amino acids.

The V and J genes are TRBV5-6 and TRBJ2-2. This CDR3 comprises 15 residues. Germline values: CDR1 SGHDT, CDR2 YYEEEE. The CDR3 spells CASSLDQLRTGELFF.

The rearrangement joins TRBV20-1 to TRBJ2-7; TCRdb picks TRBD1, but there is no DNA to check that call. The CDR3 sequence is 13 residues long. CDR1 is DFQATT and CDR2 is SNEGSKA in the germline V gene (reference sequence). The CDR3 is CGAAGRKSYEQYF.

This chain connects TRBV29-1 to TRBJ1-5; checking the TCRdb D call of TRBD1 is not possible without DNA. The CDR3 covers 13 residues. Germline V gene sequence: CDR1 SQVTM, CDR2 ANQGSEA. This CDR3 is CSVGVGVDQPQHF.

The chain uses TRBV20-1 and TRBJ2-5; without DNA, the TCRdb call of TRBD2 cannot be checked. The V gene's germline CDR1 is DFQATT and CDR2 SNEGSKA (reference sequence). The CDR3 spans 16 residues. CDR3 residues: CSARATRLGSPETQYF.

This chain connects TRBV29-1 to TRBJ2-2; there is no DNA to check the TCRdb D call of TRBD1. CDR1 SQVTM and CDR2 ANQGSEA come from the germline V gene. This CDR3 region has 13 residues. CDR3 in amino acids: CSVRDTLIGELFF.

This chain uses TRBV29-1 with TRBJ2-1; the TCRdb call, TRBD2, lacks DNA for checking. This CDR3 has 16 amino acids. CDR1 SQVTM and CDR2 ANQGSEA come from the germline V gene. The CDR3: CSVEDPSGSLYNEQFF.

This CDR3 is CASSYMLDTGELFF. The J gene is TRBJ2-2, the V gene TRBV12-3 or TRBV12-4. The CDR3 has 14 amino acids.

The rearrangement links TRBV7-9 to TRBJ2-3. Germline CDR1 SEHNR, CDR2 FQNEAQ (reference sequence). There are 14 residues in the CDR3. The CDR3 region is CASSTASSVDTQYF.

The CDR3: CSVERWDRTGELFF. The genes are TRBV29-1 and TRBJ2-2; TCRdb picks TRBD1, but there is no DNA to check that call. CDR1 is SQVTM and CDR2 is ANQGSEA in the germline V gene. This CDR3 has 14 residues.

The chain uses TRBV12-3 or TRBV12-4 and TRBJ2-2; TCRdb outputs TRBD1, but without DNA this stays unchecked. The CDR3 has 16 residues. The CDR3 reads CASSLSGEVNTGELFF.

The J gene is TRBJ2-5, the V gene TRBV7-2; TCRdb calls TRBD2, which cannot be checked without DNA. The germline gives CDR1 SGHTA, CDR2 FQGNSA. The CDR3 consists of 17 residues. This CDR3 is CASSLRGPMALQETQYF.

The chain is built from TRBV29-1 and TRBJ2-1; the TRBD2 assignment by TCRdb is unverifiable without DNA. Germline V lookup: CDR1 SQVTM, CDR2 ANQGSEA. This CDR3 region has 16 residues. CDR3 region: CSVDASGGAPYNEQFF.

The rearrangement uses TRBV20-1 and TRBJ1-2; TCRdb names TRBD1, which stays unverified in the absence of DNA. Germline CDR1 and CDR2: DFQATT and SNEGSKA (reference sequence). The CDR3 totals 13 residues. The CDR3 protein is CSARDGKNYGYTF.

The V gene is TRBV29-1, the J gene TRBJ2-7; no DNA is available, so the TRBD2 call from TCRdb remains unchecked. This CDR3 is 12 amino acids long. Germline loops: CDR1 SQVTM, CDR2 ANQGSEA. This CDR3 is CSVRLGEYEQYF.

The chain is built from TRBV5-1 and TRBJ2-7; TCRdb indicates TRBD1, and absent DNA this call remains unverified. The CDR3 totals 15 residues. The germline CDR1 and CDR2 sequences are SGHRS and YFSETQ. CDR3 protein: CASSLPDRGVYEQYF.

V usage is TRBV25-1 and J usage is TRBJ2-7; the D call from TCRdb, TRBD1, cannot be confirmed without DNA. This CDR3 spans 15 amino acids. The germline V gene encodes CDR1 MGHDK and CDR2 SYGVNS. CDR3 residues: CASSARTGETHEQYF.

V is TRBV11-2 and J is TRBJ2-7; the TRBD1 assignment by TCRdb is unverifiable without DNA. The CDR3 totals 19 residues. Germline CDR1 reads SGHAT; CDR2 reads FQNNGV. CDR3 sequence: CASSFFPGMDSTFSYEQYF.

This chain links TRBV6-6 with TRBJ2-6. This CDR3 spans 17 amino acids. CDR1 is MNHNY, CDR2 SVGAGI, per germline (reference sequence). This CDR3 is CASRPELTGPGANVLTF.

The rearrangement links TRBV28 to TRBJ2-7; TCRdb names TRBD2, which stays unverified in the absence of DNA. In germline, CDR1 is MDHEN, CDR2 SYDVKM. The CDR3 totals 17 residues. CDR3 in amino acids: CASSLRTWGPLGHEQYF.

This chain uses TRBV4-1 with TRBJ2-3. The CDR3 runs to 15 residues. The V gene's germline CDR1 is MGHRA and CDR2 YSYEKL. CDR3 in amino acids: CASSQDRPSTDTQYF.